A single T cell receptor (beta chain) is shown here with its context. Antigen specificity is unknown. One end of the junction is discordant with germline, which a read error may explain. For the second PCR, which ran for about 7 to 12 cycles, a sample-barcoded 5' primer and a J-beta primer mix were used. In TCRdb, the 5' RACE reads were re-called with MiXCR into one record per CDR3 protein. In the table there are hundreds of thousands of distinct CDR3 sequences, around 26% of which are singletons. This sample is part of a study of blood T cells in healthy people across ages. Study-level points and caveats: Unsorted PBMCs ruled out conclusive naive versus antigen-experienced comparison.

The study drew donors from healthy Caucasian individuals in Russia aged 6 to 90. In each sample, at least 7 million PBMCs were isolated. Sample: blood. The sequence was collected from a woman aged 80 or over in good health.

The CDR3 reads CTSSYLERGVSEQYF. The DNA of the CDR3 is TGTACCAGCAGTTACCTGGAGCGGGGGGTAAGCGAGCAGTACTTC. The chain employs TRBV6-2 or TRBV6-3 and TRBJ2-7; 9 positions match TRBD2. CDR1 is MNHEY and CDR2 is SVGEGT in the germline V gene. CDR3 length: 15 residues.